The next 16 T cell receptor beta chains were all read from a single sample in a study of shared clonotypes between healthy human individuals. The assay was immunoSEQ multiplex PCR, and TCRdb's table has in-frame clones only and misses some. The repertoire has more than 2 million clones, roughly 95% of them found once; the top ten carry roughly 0.13%. The sequenced sample was naive CD4+ T cells sorted from blood. Subset denoted: CD45RA+ positively selected. Source of these receptors: a man between 18 and 29 years old in good health.

This chain joins TRBV6-1 and TRBJ1-5, with D uncertain. The V and J ends lost 1 base and 2 bases respectively, with 9 bases between them. Per germline, CDR1 MNHNS and CDR2 SASEGT. The CDR3 loop spans 15 amino acids. The CDR3 region is CASSEEVSRNQPQHF. The DNA of the CDR3 is TGTGCCAGCAGTGAAGAGGTTTCCCGCAATCAGCCCCAGCATTTT.

The V call is TRBV19, the J call TRBJ1-2, with D tentatively TRBD1 (5 bases). Germline assignment: CDR1 LNHDA and CDR2 SQIVND (reference sequence). V lost 7 bases and J lost 2, with 17 bases in between. CDR3 length: 15 amino acids. The CDR3 DNA follows: TGTGCCAGTATCGGTATCGGGGCGGGAAACTATGGCTACACCTTC. Translating it yields CASIGIGAGNYGYTF.

For this clone: Other DNA sequences in the same sample also yield this CDR3. V usage is TRBV18 and J usage is TRBJ1-1; D is unresolved. This CDR3 region has 14 residues. The germline V and J ends were trimmed by 1 base and 3 bases, with 9 bases remaining between them. Germline V gene sequence: CDR1 KGHSH, CDR2 LQKENI. CDR3 residues: CASSPLVKDTEAFF. The CDR3 DNA sequence: TGTGCCAGCTCACCACTGGTAAAGGACACTGAAGCTTTCTTT.

The chain is built from TRBV5-1 and TRBJ1-4; TRBD1 aligns across 10 bases. Germline CDR1 reads SGHRS; CDR2 reads YFSETQ. The CDR3 sequence is 17 residues long. V trimming: 0 bases; J trimming: 7 bases; junction bases outside the gene matches: 9. The chain's CDR3 is CASSLDPMGQGSEKLFF. CDR3 in DNA: TGCGCCAGCAGCTTGGACCCGATGGGACAGGGGAGTGAAAAACTGTTTTTT.

Notes on this clone: Other DNA sequences of this sample code for an identical CDR3. The chain carries TRBV28 and TRBJ1-4; D ambiguous. The CDR3 runs to 10 residues. Germline V CDR1 and CDR2: MDHEN, SYDVKM. V lost 6 bases to trimming and J lost 8 bases, with 4 bases between them. The CDR3 region is CASRGEKLFF. Written as DNA, the CDR3 is TGTGCCAGCAGGGGAGAAAAACTGTTTTTT.

The gene calls are TRBV6-1 and TRBJ1-4; D not certain. This CDR3 region has 14 residues. Trimming shortened V by 4 bases and J by 5 bases, and 11 bases separated the two germline ends. Germline assignment: CDR1 MNHNS and CDR2 SASEGT. The chain's CDR3 is CASSGRHLNEKLFF. The CDR3 region has the DNA TGTGCCAGCAGTGGCCGACACCTCAATGAAAAACTGTTTTTT.

The chain uses TRBV7-2 and TRBJ1-2; 7 bases are a match to TRBD1. The CDR3 is 14 amino acids. The trim removed 2 bases at V and 8 bases at J, leaving 8 bases unmatched. The germline V gene encodes CDR1 SGHTA and CDR2 FQGNSA. CDR3 sequence reads: CASSLYYQGGGYTF. The DNA for the CDR3 is TGTGCCAGCAGCTTATATTACCAGGGGGGAGGCTACACCTTC.

The chain carries TRBV11-2 and TRBJ2-2, with unresolved D. Trimming stripped 3 bases from V and 4 bases from J, with 3 bases between. Germline V gives CDR1 SGHAT, CDR2 FQNNGV. The CDR3 covers 12 residues. Written as DNA, the CDR3 is TGTGCCAGCAGCTTGACCACCGGGGAGCTGTTTTTT. This translates into CASSLTTGELFF.

The V call is TRBV27, the J call TRBJ1-2; D remains ambiguous. With 0 bases removed from V and 3 bases from J, the gap between germline ends came to 8 bases. The CDR3 has 14 amino acids. In germline, CDR1 is MNHEY, CDR2 SMNVEV (reference sequence). CDR3 nucleotides: TGTGCCAGCAGTTTATCAGGCAGCTACTATGGCTACACCTTC. Its protein product is CASSLSGSYYGYTF.

The chain joins TRBV6-5 to TRBJ1-3, with D hard to call. V lost 6 bases and J 4 bases, leaving 13 bases between the germline ends. Per the germline V gene, CDR1 is MNHEY and CDR2 is SVGAGI. This CDR3 is 14 amino acids long. The DNA for the CDR3 is TGTGCCAGCAGCCGTGGACGAGGGGGAAACACCATATATTTT. It encodes CASSRGRGGNTIYF.

The chain couples TRBV7-9 to TRBJ2-5; D is perhaps TRBD1 (6 bases). Germline CDR1 SEHNR, CDR2 FQNEAQ (reference sequence). V lost 6 bases and J lost 1, with 15 bases in between. CDR3 size: 15 residues. Here the CDR3 DNA reads TGTGCCAGCAGTCGGACAGTCGGGGTCCAAGAGACCCAGTACTTC. Its translation: CASSRTVGVQETQYF.

This chain connects TRBV18 to TRBJ1-6, with 10 bases that match TRBD1. V gave up 3 bases and J gave up 10 bases; unmatched junction bases: 15. The CDR3 runs to 18 residues. Germline V gives CDR1 KGHSH, CDR2 LQKENI. Written as DNA, the CDR3 is TGTGCCAGCTCACCGCGATTAGGGACAGGGGAGTCCAGATCACCCCTCCACTTT. Translated: CASSPRLGTGESRSPLHF.

This chain links TRBV29-1 with TRBJ2-7; D is perhaps TRBD2 (6 bases). Germline CDR1 and CDR2: SQVTM and ANQGSEA. V was cut by 4 bases and J by 2 bases, with 9 bases left in between. The CDR3 covers 12 residues. CDR3 sequence reads: CSVASSAYEQYF. Written as DNA, the CDR3 is TGCAGCGTTGCTTCTAGCGCCTACGAGCAGTACTTC.

This chain uses TRBV2 with TRBJ2-7; 7 nucleotides match TRBD2. Germline V CDR1 and CDR2: SNHLY, FYNNEI. This CDR3 comprises 13 residues. V lost 4 bases to trimming and J lost 2 bases; unmatched junction nucleotides: 2. The CDR3 spells CASSVTSAYEQYF. CDR3 bases: TGTGCCAGCAGTGTAACTAGCGCCTACGAGCAGTACTTC.

The V call is TRBV30, the J call TRBJ2-3; either TRBD1 or TRBD2 may supply D (5 bases each). Per the germline V gene, CDR1 is GTSNPN and CDR2 is SVGIG (reference sequence). The V end lost 0 bases, the J end lost 1 base, and 11 bases lay between the germline ends. CDR3 length equals 15 residues. CDR3 sequence: CAWSVLGVGTDTQYF. The DNA of the CDR3 is TGTGCCTGGAGTGTACTAGGGGTAGGCACAGATACGCAGTATTTT.

About this clone itself: Sequence at one end of the junction differs from germline and may be a read error. This chain links TRBV7-7 with TRBJ2-5, with a possible D match to TRBD2 (5 bases). This CDR3 comprises 13 residues. Germline V gene data show CDR1 as SSHAT and CDR2 as FNYEAQ (reference sequence). CDR3 bases: TGTGCTAGCAGCCTGACTACCGCAGAGACCCAGTACTTC. Translation: CASSLTTAETQYF.